This TCR beta chain originates from a study of T cells in Graves' hyperthyroidism and ophthalmopathy. Turning to the study itself: Once the initial diagnosis was made, peripheral blood was obtained before any treatment. Study-wide points: A 13 V-J model separated ophthalmopathy from stable hyperthyroidism. Most clonotypes expanded in the thyroid (above 0.001) were also present in blood.

This clonotype was detected many times. What it binds is not known. The CDR3 covers 16 residues. Per the germline V gene, CDR1 is SGHTA and CDR2 is FQGTGA. V was pared by 4 bases and J by 4 bases, with 7 bases of the junction left unmatched. RNA transcripts served as the template for amplifying TCR beta CDR3 regions. When the TCR CDR3 underwent first-round RT-PCR, the HTBI primer set was used. TCRdb reprocessed the multiplex PCR reads via MiXCR and lists one record per CDR3 protein. The table lists about 52,000 distinct CDR3 sequences, roughly 50% of them singletons. This clonotype was sampled from a woman in her forties or fifties with Graves' ophthalmopathy. This chain joins TRBV7-3 and TRBJ2-1, with 10 bases identical to TRBD2. The material sequenced was blood. CDR3 protein: CASSSSGTSAYNEQFF. In nucleotides, the CDR3 is TGTGCCAGCAGCTCCTCCGGGACTAGCGCGTACAATGAGCAGTTCTTC.